The next 18 T cell receptor beta chains were all read from a single sample in a study of shared clonotypes between healthy human individuals. In the naive CD8 group, cells lacked CD45RO and were positively selected for CCR7, so terminally differentiated effector memory CD45RA+ cells were left out. Generated by immunoSEQ multiplex PCR, the TCRdb table keeps only in-frame clones and is missing some. This table has about 2,100,000 clones, under 95% appearing once. The sample consisted of naive CD8+ T cells from PBMCs. The receptors shown here come from a man younger than 30 in good health. Some clones in this sample may be carry-over from other donors' samples.

The V call is TRBV4-3, the J call TRBJ2-7, with D possibly matching TRBD2 (7 bases). Germline CDR1 is LGHNA and CDR2 is YSLEER. This CDR3 contains 15 residues. V was cut by 1 base and J by 3 bases, with 13 bases left in between. The CDR3 DNA reads TGCGCCAGCAGCCAAGTCCTGGGAGGGGGCTACGAGCAGTACTTC. Its protein product is CASSQVLGGGYEQYF.

In regard to this clone: The identical CDR3 is also encoded by other nucleotide sequences in the sample. The chain joins TRBV27 to TRBJ2-7; 10 positions match TRBD1. J gave up 4 bases and V 7 bases, and 4 bases lay outside the gene matches. CDR1 and CDR2 (germline): MNHEY, SMNVEV (reference sequence). CDR3 length equals 13 residues. In nucleotides, the CDR3 is TGTGCCAGCACCGGGACAGGGGTGTACGAGCAGTACTTC. Protein product: CASTGTGVYEQYF.

The chain carries TRBV27 and TRBJ1-2; D not resolved. V lost 6 bases to trimming and J lost 2 bases, with 7 bases between them. The CDR3 length is 12 residues. Looked up from germline, CDR1 is MNHEY and CDR2 is SMNVEV (reference sequence). CDR3 region: CASSGPNYGYTF. CDR3 DNA: TGTGCCAGCAGCGGGCCGAACTATGGCTACACCTTC.

Regarding this clone: Other DNA sequences of this sample code for an identical CDR3. CDR3 bases: TGTGCCTGGAGTGATCCGGGACAGGGAACCCTATATAGCAATCAGCCCCAGCATTTT. Its protein is CAWSDPGQGTLYSNQPQHF. The rearrangement uses TRBV30 and TRBJ1-5; the match to TRBD1 covers 9 bases. Trimming removed 1 base from V and 0 bases from J; junction bases left unmatched: 13. The CDR3 covers 19 residues. The germline V gene has CDR1 GTSNPN and CDR2 SVGIG (reference sequence).

Concerning this clone itself: This CDR3 is also generated by other DNA sequences in the sample. The genes are TRBV9 and TRBJ2-7, with 10 nucleotides matching TRBD2. Losses at the gene ends were 0 bases for V and 0 bases for J; bases not matched to a gene: 3. The CDR3 has 16 residues. CDR1 and CDR2 from the germline V gene are SGDLS and YYNGEE. The CDR3 sequence is CASSVAPSGSSYEQYF. DNA for the CDR3: TGTGCCAGCAGCGTAGCGCCTAGCGGGAGCTCCTACGAGCAGTACTTC.

J is TRBJ2-2 and V is TRBV27, with a possible D match to TRBD2 (5 bases). Germline CDR1 MNHEY, CDR2 SMNVEV (reference sequence). V was shortened by 2 bases and J by 6 bases, with 16 bases between the two germline ends. The CDR3 length is 16 residues. In DNA, the CDR3 is TGTGCCAGCAGTTTACGACTACCCCTTTGGGCCGGGGAGCTGTTTTTT. The encoded protein is CASSLRLPLWAGELFF.

Of note for this clone: A much larger clone is a single base away; this may be a read error. This sample includes further DNA sequences coding for the same CDR3. V gene TRBV7-9 combines with J gene TRBJ2-5; no clear D. The J call is in doubt because the DNA end fits TRBJ2-7 better. The germline gives CDR1 SEHNR, CDR2 FQNEAQ (reference sequence). The CDR3 runs to 12 residues. In nucleotides, the CDR3 is TGTGCCAGCAGCTTAGGCTCCTACGAGCAGTACTTC. Amino acids: CASSLGSYEQYF.

This rearrangement joins TRBV14 to TRBJ2-5; TRBD1 aligns across 8 bases. Trimming removed 5 bases from V and 1 base from J; junction bases left unmatched: 6. The V gene's germline CDR1 is SGHDN and CDR2 FVKESK. The CDR3 has 15 amino acids. In DNA form, the CDR3 reads TGTGCCAGCAGCTTAAGACAGGGGCCCCAAGAGACCCAGTACTTC. It specifies CASSLRQGPQETQYF.

The rearrangement links TRBV9 to TRBJ1-2; the D is unclear. The CDR3 runs 13 residues. The V end lost 2 bases, the J end lost 3 bases, and 8 bases lay between the germline ends. Germline assignment: CDR1 SGDLS and CDR2 YYNGEE. As DNA, the CDR3 is TGTGCCAGCAGCGTGACGGAATACTATGGCTACACCTTC. This gives the protein CASSVTEYYGYTF.

V is TRBV10-3 and J is TRBJ2-1, with 8 bases identical to TRBD2. Germline-derived CDR1 and CDR2 are ENHRY and SYGVKD. This CDR3 region has 19 residues. V shed 4 bases, J shed 0 bases, and the junction held 14 bases outside the gene matches. CDR3 DNA sequence: TGTGCCATCAGTGTCACGGGATCGGCTAGCGGGTACTCCTACAATGAGCAGTTCTTC. Its translation: CAISVTGSASGYSYNEQFF.

This chain joins TRBV21-1 and TRBJ2-2. TRBV21-1 is deemed a pseudogene. The CDR3 runs to 13 residues. CDR3 DNA sequence: TGTGCCAGCAGGGGGATAGAAAACGGGGAGCTGTTTTTT. It codes for CASRGIENGELFF.

The chain links TRBV28 to TRBJ2-1; weak D call: TRBD2 (5 bases). Trimming took off 7 bases at V and 9 bases at J, with 16 bases between the two ends. The V gene's germline CDR1 is MDHEN and CDR2 SYDVKM. This CDR3 is 13 amino acids long. The CDR3 spells CASTESEGAEQFF. The DNA for the CDR3 is TGTGCCAGCACCGAAAGCGAGGGAGCTGAGCAGTTCTTC.

V gene TRBV11-2 combines with J gene TRBJ1-3; TRBD1 agrees at 8 bases. The germline gives CDR1 SGHAT, CDR2 FQNNGV. The ends lost 2 bases at V and 5 bases at J; junction bases unmatched: 8. The CDR3 extends over 16 amino acids. CDR3 amino acids: CASSLLTGQGRNTIYF. The CDR3 nucleotides read TGTGCCAGCAGCTTACTCACCGGACAGGGAAGAAACACCATATATTTT.

The rearrangement uses TRBV27 and TRBJ2-7, with D possibly matching TRBD1 (5 bases). The length of the CDR3 is 15 residues. Germline V CDR1 and CDR2: MNHEY, SMNVEV (reference sequence). V was shortened by 0 bases and J by 3 bases, with 12 bases between the two germline ends. Here the CDR3 reads CASSLSKGNYYEQYF. DNA for the CDR3: TGTGCCAGCAGTTTATCGAAGGGGAACTACTACGAGCAGTACTTC.

The chain links TRBV6-4 to TRBJ2-5; 10 nucleotides line up with TRBD2. CDR1 MRHNA and CDR2 SNTAGT come from the germline V gene. Germline trimming cut 6 bases from V and 5 bases from J; bases unmatched to any gene: 18. This CDR3 has 18 residues. The CDR3 bases are TGTGCCAGCAGAACTAAGGGAGCGGGAGGGCGTTTTGAGGAGACCCAGTACTTC. It encodes CASRTKGAGGRFEETQYF.

This clone was recorded once. The rearrangement joins TRBV6-5 to TRBJ1-5, with D unclear. The germline gives CDR1 MNHEY, CDR2 SVGAGI. With 3 bases removed from V and 9 bases from J, the gap between germline ends came to 15 bases. CDR3 size: 14 residues. The CDR3 DNA reads as TGTGCCAGCAGTTATGGGCCACCCCTCGGGCCCCAGCATTTT. This sequence encodes CASSYGPPLGPQHF.

This chain joins TRBV10-1 and TRBJ2-7; 9 positions agree with TRBD2. Per germline, CDR1 WNHNN and CDR2 SYGVQD (reference sequence). Germline trimming cut 8 bases from V and 1 base from J; bases unmatched to any gene: 3. The CDR3 sequence is 13 residues long. The DNA for the CDR3 is TGCGCCAGCTCTAGCGGGACTTCCTACGAGCAGTACTTC. Translating gives CASSSGTSYEQYF.

The chain uses TRBV5-8 and TRBJ2-1, with D uncertain. V lost 2 bases to trimming and J lost 3 bases, with 6 bases between them. CDR1 is SGHTS and CDR2 is YDEGEE in the germline V gene. This CDR3 region has 13 residues. Here the CDR3 DNA reads TGTGCCAGCAGCTTCGCCGGCTACAATGAGCAGTTCTTC. Its protein is CASSFAGYNEQFF. Full variable domain (rest looked up from reference TRBV5-8 and TRBJ2-1): EAGVTQSPTHLIKTRGQQATLRCSPISGHTSVYWYQQALGLGLQFLLWYDEGEERNRGNFPPRFSGRQFPNYSSELNVNALELEDSALYLCASSFAGYNEQFFGPGTRLTVL.